Shown below are 8 T cell receptor beta chains from a single sample sequenced in a study of identifying expanded T cells in peripheral blood. Profiling relied on immunoSEQ multiplex PCR, and the TCRdb table lists in-frame clones only, not all of them. The sample lists approximately 59,000 clones, roughly 87% occurring once. Input material: blood. The source is a person aged 18-70 years in good health.

The chain combines TRBV5-1 with TRBJ1-1, with no clear D. Per germline, CDR1 SGHRS and CDR2 YFSETQ. The ends were cut back, 0 bases at V and 4 bases at J, with 7 bases in the middle. CDR3 length: 13 residues. The CDR3 reads CASSLGVGTEAFF. CDR3 sequence (DNA): TGCGCCAGCAGCTTGGGAGTTGGCACTGAAGCTTTCTTT.

This clone occurred a few times. The rearrangement uses TRBV7-9 and TRBJ1-5; D not resolved. Germline V gives CDR1 SEHNR, CDR2 FQNEAQ (reference sequence). CDR3 size: 16 residues. Trimming cost V 5 bases and J 5 bases, with 19 bases left between them. Here the CDR3 reads CASSIAPGEEDQPQHF. In DNA form, the CDR3 reads TGTGCCAGCAGCATTGCTCCCGGGGAGGAGGATCAGCCCCAGCATTTT.

V usage is TRBV18 and J usage is TRBJ1-3; D remains ambiguous. Trimming removed 3 bases from V and 0 bases from J, with 9 bases in between. Germline V gene sequence: CDR1 KGHSH, CDR2 LQKENI. The CDR3 has 15 amino acids. The CDR3 DNA sequence: TGTGCCAGCTCACCGACGAATCTCTCTGGAAACACCATATATTTT. Encoded protein: CASSPTNLSGNTIYF.

V usage is TRBV9 and J usage is TRBJ1-4, with D possibly matching TRBD1 (5 bases). The CDR3 has 14 residues. V lost 4 bases and J lost 5, with 12 bases in between. Per germline, CDR1 SGDLS and CDR2 YYNGEE. The CDR3 coding sequence is TGTGCCAGCAGCTCGACAGCCAACAATGAAAAACTGTTTTTT. Its protein is CASSSTANNEKLFF.

The chain couples TRBV7-2 to TRBJ1-5, with a tentative D call TRBD1 (6 bases). Germline V CDR1 and CDR2: SGHTA, FQGNSA. This CDR3 contains 15 residues. The V gene lost 6 bases and the J gene lost 0 bases, with 12 bases spanning the gap. CDR3 in amino acids: CASSMDSRSNQPQHF. The CDR3 DNA sequence: TGTGCCAGCAGTATGGACAGTCGTAGCAATCAGCCCCAGCATTTT.

The CDR3 DNA is TGTGCCAGCAGCTCCGGCCAAGGCTCCTACAATGAGCAGTTCTTC. Its translation: CASSSGQGSYNEQFF. The chain is built from TRBV28 and TRBJ2-1; D uncertain. The length of the CDR3 is 15 residues. Trimming stripped 6 bases from V and 0 bases from J, with 12 bases between. Germline assignment: CDR1 MDHEN and CDR2 SYDVKM.

For the CDR3, the DNA is TGTGCCAGCAGTCCTCTAGGGGAGGGGGACGAGCAGTACTTC. Translating gives CASSPLGEGDEQYF. The rearrangement uses TRBV27 and TRBJ2-7; TRBD2 might be the D (7 bases). The CDR3 is made up of 14 amino acids. V dropped 5 bases and J dropped 5 bases, with 16 bases sitting between them. Germline V gives CDR1 MNHEY, CDR2 SMNVEV (reference sequence).

The rearrangement joins TRBV21-1 to TRBJ2-7. TRBV21-1 is a pseudogene segment. This CDR3 spans 11 amino acids. The CDR3: CASRRTYEQYF. In DNA form, the CDR3 reads TGTGCCAGCCGACGGACCTACGAGCAGTACTTC.